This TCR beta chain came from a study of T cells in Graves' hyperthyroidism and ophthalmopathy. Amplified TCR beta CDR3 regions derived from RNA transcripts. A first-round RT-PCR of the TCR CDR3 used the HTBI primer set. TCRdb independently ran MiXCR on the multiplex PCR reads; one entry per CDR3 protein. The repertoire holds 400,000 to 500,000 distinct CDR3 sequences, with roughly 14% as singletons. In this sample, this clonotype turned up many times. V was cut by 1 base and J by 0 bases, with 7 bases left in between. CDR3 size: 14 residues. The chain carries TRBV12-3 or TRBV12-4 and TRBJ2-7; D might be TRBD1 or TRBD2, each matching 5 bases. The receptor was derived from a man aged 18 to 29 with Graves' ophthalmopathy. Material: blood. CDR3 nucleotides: TGTGCCAGCAGTTTAGGGGGGAACTCCTACGAGCAGTACTTC. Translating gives CASSLGGNSYEQYF.